The following is a T cell receptor (beta chain) sequence with its context. No cognate antigen has been identified for it. No clone much larger than this one lies a single base away; base qualities are absent. The CDR3 measures 13 amino acids from cysteine to phenylalanine. The kept DNA is CDR3 alone, 39 bases in frame from the first base. In the germline V gene, CDR1 corresponds to SQVTM and CDR2 to ANQGSEA. TCRbeta CDR3 regions were immunosequenced from genomic DNA with the immunoSEQ Assay. Prior to high-throughput sequencing, genomic DNA was amplified by bias-controlled multiplex PCR. Turning to the authors' computational methods: To quantify the absolute abundance of each unique TCRbeta CDR3 region, the sequences were collapsed and filtered. Clonality was defined as 1 minus Pielou's evenness and was calculated using productive rearrangements only. Tumor T-cell fraction was calculated by normalizing TCRbeta template counts to usable DNA, which was estimated from several housekeeping genes. Clones with significantly greater frequencies in on-treatment versus baseline samples were identified using a previously published method. TCRdb took over this immuneACCESS table, retaining in-frame rearrangements with V and J assigned. Such tables are incomplete; in checked studies, under half of the missing clones stem from an unresolved V gene, and the remainder is unexplained. D and trimming come from the DNA, and the V and J calls and clone size come from that table. The sample has over a thousand clones on record, more than 20% of them singletons. The ten largest clonotypes hold about 20% of the sample.

The treatment or condition label here, explained by the study, means: randomized to nivolumab then ipilimumab (arm A) or the reverse (arm B). None of the patients in the trial had previously been given DNA-damaging chemotherapy. Samples were obtained from patients with melanoma enrolled in CheckMate 064, a randomized, open-label phase II trial of sequential checkpoint blockade. Tumor TCR sequencing used genomic DNA from formalin-fixed paraffin-embedded (FFPE) tissue samples. These data belong to a study of sequential checkpoint blockade in melanoma (dated by TCRdb to about 2019). Some background on the complete study: Using 1:1 randomization, the trial assigned patients either to first-line nivolumab followed by ipilimumab (arm A) or to ipilimumab followed by nivolumab (arm B). DNA from 70 to 95 melanoma tumor samples collected before treatment underwent TCRbeta immunosequencing. The same lesion was the source of about 80% of the matched pre- and post-treatment tumor biopsy pairs. Roughly 20 patients had matched tumor biopsies taken before treatment and at week 13, after single-agent nivolumab (arm A) or ipilimumab (arm B). Maintenance nivolumab came after both trial sequences.

Study-wide conclusions, independent of this receptor: Among patients in arm A, the nivolumab-first arm, pretreatment tumor TIL clonality was associated with response (P = .04). Patients whose tumor T-cell fraction and clonality increased by week 13 were about 30 times more likely to achieve clinical benefit. Within-arm analyses of tumor T-cell fraction were limited by small sample sizes and reduced statistical power. The model for predicting response that combines TCR metrics with mutation burden needs to be validated in larger, independent patient cohorts. PD-L1 staining and CD8+ T-cell counts correlated with tumor T-cell fraction and clonality, whereas mutational load did not.

The sequences come from tumor tissue (inferred from file names), collected from a patient given nivolumab and ipilimumab in sequence. The clonotype was recovered from a human donor with melanoma. Recombination connected TRBV29-1 to TRBJ2-5, and 7 bases in between align with TRBD1. The CDR3 is CSSRDSPRETQYF. The nucleotides read TGCAGTTCCAGGGACAGCCCGAGGGAGACCCAGTACTTC. The full variable domain, completed from the reference TRBV29-1 and TRBJ2-5 proteins outside the CDR3, reads SAVISQKPSRDICQRGTSLTIQCQVDSQVTMMFWYRQQPGQSLTLIATANQGSEATYESGFVIDKFPISRPNLTFSTLTVSNMSPEDSSIYLCSSRDSPRETQYFGPGTRLLVL.